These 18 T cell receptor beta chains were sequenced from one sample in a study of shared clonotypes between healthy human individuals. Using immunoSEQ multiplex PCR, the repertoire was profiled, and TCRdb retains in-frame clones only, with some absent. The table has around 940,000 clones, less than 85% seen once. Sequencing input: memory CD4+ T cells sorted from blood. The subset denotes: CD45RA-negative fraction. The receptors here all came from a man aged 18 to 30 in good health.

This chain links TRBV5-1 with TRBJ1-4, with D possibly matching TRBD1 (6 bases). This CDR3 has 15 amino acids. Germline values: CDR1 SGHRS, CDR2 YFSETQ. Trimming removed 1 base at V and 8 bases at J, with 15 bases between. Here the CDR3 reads CASSLSSGAGEKLFF. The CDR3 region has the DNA TGCGCCAGCAGCTTGAGTTCGGGGGCTGGGGAAAAACTGTTTTTT.

In nucleotides, the CDR3 is TGTGCCAGCAGTTTTGGGCATAATTCACCCCTCCACTTT. It codes for CASSFGHNSPLHF. V is TRBV28 and J is TRBJ1-6; unclear D gene. V lost 3 bases to trimming and J lost 5 bases, with 5 bases between them. This CDR3 is 13 amino acids long. Per the germline V gene, CDR1 is MDHEN and CDR2 is SYDVKM.

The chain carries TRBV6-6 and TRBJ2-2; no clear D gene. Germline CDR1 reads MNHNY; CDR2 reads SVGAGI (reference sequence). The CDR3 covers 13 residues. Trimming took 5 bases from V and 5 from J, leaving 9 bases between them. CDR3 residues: CASSRPETGELFF. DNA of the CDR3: TGTGCCAGCAGTAGACCGGAGACCGGGGAGCTGTTTTTT.

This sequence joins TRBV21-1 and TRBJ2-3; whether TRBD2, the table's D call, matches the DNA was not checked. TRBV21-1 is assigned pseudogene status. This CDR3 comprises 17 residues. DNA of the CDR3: TGTGCCAGCAGCAAACGGGAACGGGAGGGGAACACAGATACGCAGTATTTT. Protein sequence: CASSKREREGNTDTQYF.

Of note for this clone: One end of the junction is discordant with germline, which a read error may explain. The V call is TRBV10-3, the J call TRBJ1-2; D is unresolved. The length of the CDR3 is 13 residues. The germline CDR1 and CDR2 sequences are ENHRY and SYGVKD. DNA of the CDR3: TGTGCCATCAGTGAGGCCGATAACTTTGGCTACACCTTC. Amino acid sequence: CAISEADNFGYTF.

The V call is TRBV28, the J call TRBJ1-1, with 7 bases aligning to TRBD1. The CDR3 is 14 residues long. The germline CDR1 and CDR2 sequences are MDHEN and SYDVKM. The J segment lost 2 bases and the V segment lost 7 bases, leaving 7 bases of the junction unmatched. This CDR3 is CASTRQGLNTEAFF. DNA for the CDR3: TGTGCCAGCACACGACAGGGATTAAACACTGAAGCTTTCTTT.

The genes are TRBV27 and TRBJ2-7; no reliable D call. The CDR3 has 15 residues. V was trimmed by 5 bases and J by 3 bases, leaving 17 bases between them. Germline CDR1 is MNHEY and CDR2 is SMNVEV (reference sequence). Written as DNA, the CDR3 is TGTGCCAGCAGTCCCACCGGCCTCCTAATCTACGAGCAGTACTTC. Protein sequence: CASSPTGLLIYEQYF.

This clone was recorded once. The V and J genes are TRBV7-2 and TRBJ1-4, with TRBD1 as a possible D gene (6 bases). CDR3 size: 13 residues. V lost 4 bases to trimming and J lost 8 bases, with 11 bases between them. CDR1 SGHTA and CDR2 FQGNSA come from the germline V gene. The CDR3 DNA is TGTGCCAGCAGCTGGGGGCGCGGGGAAAAACTGTTTTTT. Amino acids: CASSWGRGEKLFF.

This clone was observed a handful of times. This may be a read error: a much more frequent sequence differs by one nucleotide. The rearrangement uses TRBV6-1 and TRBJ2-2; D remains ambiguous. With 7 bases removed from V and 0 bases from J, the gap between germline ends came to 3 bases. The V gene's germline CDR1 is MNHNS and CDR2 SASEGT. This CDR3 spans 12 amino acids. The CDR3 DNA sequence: TGTGCCAGCATTCCGAACACCGGGGAGCTGTTTTTT. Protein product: CASIPNTGELFF.

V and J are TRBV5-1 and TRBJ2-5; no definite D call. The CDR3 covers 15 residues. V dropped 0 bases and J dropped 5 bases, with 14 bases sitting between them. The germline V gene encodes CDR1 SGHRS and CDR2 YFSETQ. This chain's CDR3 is CASSLDLALPETQYF. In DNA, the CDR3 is TGCGCCAGCAGCTTGGATTTGGCCCTACCCGAGACCCAGTACTTC. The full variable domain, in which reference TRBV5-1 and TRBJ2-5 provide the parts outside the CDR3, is KAGVTQTPRYLIKTRGQQVTLSCSPISGHRSVSWYQQTPGQGLQFLFEYFSETQRNKGNFPGRFSGRQFSNSRSEMNVSTLELGDSALYLCASSLDLALPETQYFGPGTRLLVL.

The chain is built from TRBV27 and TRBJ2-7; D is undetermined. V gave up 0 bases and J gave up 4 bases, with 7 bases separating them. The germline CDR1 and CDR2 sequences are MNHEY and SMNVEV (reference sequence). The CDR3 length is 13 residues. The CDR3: CASSLSRQYEQYF. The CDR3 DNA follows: TGTGCCAGCAGTTTATCGCGTCAATACGAGCAGTACTTC.

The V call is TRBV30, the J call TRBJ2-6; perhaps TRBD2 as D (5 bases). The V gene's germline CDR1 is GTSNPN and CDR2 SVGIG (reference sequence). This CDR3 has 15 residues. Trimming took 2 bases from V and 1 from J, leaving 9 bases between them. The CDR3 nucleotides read TGTGCCTGGAGTTCCGGGAAATCTGGGGCCAACGTCCTGACTTTC. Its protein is CAWSSGKSGANVLTF.

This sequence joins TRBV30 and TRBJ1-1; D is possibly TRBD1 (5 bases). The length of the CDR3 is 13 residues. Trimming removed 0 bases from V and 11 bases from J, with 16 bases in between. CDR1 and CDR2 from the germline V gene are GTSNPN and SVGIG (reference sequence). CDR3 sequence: CAWSVNPTDSAFF. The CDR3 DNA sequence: TGTGCCTGGAGTGTTAACCCGACAGATTCCGCTTTCTTT.

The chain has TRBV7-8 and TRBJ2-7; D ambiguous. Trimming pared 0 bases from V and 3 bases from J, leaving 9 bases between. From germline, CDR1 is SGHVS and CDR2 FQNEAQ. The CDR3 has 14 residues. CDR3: CASSLATENYEQYF. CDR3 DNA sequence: TGTGCCAGCAGCTTAGCGACCGAGAACTACGAGCAGTACTTC.

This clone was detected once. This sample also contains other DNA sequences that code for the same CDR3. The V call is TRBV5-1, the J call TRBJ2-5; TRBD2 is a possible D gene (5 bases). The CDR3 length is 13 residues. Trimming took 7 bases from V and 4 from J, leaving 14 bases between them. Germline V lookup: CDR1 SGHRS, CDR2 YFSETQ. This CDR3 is CASSSGVGETQYF. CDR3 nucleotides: TGCGCCAGCTCGTCCGGGGTAGGAGAGACCCAGTACTTC.

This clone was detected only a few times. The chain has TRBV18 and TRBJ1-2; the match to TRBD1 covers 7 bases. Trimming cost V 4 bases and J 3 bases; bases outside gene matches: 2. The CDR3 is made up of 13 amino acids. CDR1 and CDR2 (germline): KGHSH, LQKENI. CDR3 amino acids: CASSLQGYYGYTF. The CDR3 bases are TGTGCCAGCTCACTACAGGGGTACTATGGCTACACCTTC.

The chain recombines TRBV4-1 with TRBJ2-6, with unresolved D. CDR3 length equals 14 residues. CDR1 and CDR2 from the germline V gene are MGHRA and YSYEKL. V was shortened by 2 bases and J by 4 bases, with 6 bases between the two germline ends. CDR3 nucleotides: TGCGCCAGCAGCCAATGGGCGGGGGCCAACGTCCTGACTTTC. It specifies CASSQWAGANVLTF.

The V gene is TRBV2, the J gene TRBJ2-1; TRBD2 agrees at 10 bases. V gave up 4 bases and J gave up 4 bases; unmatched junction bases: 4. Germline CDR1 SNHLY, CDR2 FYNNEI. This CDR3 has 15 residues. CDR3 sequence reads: CASSGRLAGYNEQFF. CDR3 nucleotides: TGTGCCAGCAGTGGGCGACTAGCGGGTTACAATGAGCAGTTCTTC.